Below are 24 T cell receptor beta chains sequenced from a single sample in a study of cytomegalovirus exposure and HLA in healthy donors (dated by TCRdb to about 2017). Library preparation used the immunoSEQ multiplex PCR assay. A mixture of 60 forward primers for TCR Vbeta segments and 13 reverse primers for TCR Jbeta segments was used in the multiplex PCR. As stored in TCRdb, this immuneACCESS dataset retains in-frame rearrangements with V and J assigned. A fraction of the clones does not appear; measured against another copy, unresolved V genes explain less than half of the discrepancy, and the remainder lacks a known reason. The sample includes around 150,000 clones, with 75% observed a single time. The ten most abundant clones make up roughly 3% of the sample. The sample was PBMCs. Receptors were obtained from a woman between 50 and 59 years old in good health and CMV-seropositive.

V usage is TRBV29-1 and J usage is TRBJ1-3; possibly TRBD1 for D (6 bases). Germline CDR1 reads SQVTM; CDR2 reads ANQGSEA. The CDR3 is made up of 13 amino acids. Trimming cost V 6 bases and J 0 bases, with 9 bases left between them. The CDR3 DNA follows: TGCAGCGTCGGGACAACCTCTGGAAACACCATATATTTT. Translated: CSVGTTSGNTIYF. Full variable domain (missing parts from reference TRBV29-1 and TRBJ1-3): SAVISQKPSRDICQRGTSLTIQCQVDSQVTMMFWYRQQPGQSLTLIATANQGSEATYESGFVIDKFPISRPNLTFSTLTVSNMSPEDSSIYLCSVGTTSGNTIYFGEGSWLTVV.

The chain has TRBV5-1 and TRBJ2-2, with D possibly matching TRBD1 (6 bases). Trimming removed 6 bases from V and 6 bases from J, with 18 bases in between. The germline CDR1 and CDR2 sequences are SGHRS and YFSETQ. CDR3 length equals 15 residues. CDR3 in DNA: TGCGCCAGCACCCCGGGACATAGCGCCTCCGGGGAGCTGTTTTTT. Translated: CASTPGHSASGELFF.

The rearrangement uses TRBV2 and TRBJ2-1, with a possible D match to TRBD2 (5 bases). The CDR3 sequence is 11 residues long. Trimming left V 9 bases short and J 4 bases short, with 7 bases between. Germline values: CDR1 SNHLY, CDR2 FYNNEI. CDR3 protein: CASGLYNEQFF. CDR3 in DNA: TGTGCCAGTGGACTGTACAATGAGCAGTTCTTC.

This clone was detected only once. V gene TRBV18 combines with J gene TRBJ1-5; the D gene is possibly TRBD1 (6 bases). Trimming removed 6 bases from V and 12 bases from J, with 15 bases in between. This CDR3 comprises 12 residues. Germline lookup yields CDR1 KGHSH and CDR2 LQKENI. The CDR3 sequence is CASSQGGASQHF. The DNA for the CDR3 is TGTGCCAGCTCTCAAGGGGGGGCTAGCCAGCATTTT.

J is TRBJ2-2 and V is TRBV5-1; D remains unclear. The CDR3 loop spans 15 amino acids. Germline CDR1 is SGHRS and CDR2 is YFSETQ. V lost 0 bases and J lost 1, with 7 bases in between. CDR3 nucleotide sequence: TGCGCCAGCAGCTTGGCCAGGATGAACACCGGGGAGCTGTTTTTT. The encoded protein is CASSLARMNTGELFF. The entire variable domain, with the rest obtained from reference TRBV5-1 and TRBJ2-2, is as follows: KAGVTQTPRYLIKTRGQQVTLSCSPISGHRSVSWYQQTPGQGLQFLFEYFSETQRNKGNFPGRFSGRQFSNSRSEMNVSTLELGDSALYLCASSLARMNTGELFFGEGSRLTVL.

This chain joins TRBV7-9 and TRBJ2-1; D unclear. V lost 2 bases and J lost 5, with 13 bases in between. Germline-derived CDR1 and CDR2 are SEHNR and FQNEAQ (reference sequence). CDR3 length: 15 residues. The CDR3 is CASSLLGSGNNEQFF. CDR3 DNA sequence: TGTGCCAGCAGCTTATTAGGCTCAGGAAACAATGAGCAGTTCTTC.

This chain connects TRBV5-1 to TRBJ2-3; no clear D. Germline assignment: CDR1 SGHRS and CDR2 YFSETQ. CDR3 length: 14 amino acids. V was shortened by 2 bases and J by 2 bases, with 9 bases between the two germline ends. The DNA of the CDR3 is TGCGCCAGCAGCTTCGTCAGCGTCACAGATACGCAGTATTTT. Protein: CASSFVSVTDTQYF.

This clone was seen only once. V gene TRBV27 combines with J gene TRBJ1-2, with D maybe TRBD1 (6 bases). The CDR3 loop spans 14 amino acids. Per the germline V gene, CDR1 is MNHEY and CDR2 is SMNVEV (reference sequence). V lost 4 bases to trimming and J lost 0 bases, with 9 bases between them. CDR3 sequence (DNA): TGTGCCAGCAGTTCCCGGACAGCTAACTATGGCTACACCTTC. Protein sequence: CASSSRTANYGYTF.

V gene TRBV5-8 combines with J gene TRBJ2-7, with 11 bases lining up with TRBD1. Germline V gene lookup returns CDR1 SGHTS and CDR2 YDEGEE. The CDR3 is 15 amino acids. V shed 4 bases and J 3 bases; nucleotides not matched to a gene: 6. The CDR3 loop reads CASSIGQGASYEQYF. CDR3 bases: TGTGCCAGCAGCATCGGACAGGGGGCTAGCTACGAGCAGTACTTC.

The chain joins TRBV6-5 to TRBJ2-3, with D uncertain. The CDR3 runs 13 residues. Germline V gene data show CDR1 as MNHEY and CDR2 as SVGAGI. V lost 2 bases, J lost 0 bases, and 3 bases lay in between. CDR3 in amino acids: CASSYPSTDTQYF. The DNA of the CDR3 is TGTGCCAGCAGTTACCCGAGCACAGATACGCAGTATTTT.

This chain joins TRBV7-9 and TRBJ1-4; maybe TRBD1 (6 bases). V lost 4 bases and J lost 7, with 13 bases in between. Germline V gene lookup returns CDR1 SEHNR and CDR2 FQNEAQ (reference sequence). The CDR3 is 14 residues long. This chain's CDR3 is CASSSQGRIEKLFF. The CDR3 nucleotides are TGTGCCAGCAGCTCTCAGGGGAGAATTGAAAAACTGTTTTTT.

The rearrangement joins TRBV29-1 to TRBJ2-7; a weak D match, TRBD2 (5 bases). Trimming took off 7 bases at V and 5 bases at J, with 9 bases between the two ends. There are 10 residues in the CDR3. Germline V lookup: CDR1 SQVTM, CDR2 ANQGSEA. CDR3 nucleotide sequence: TGCAGCGCAGGACTTGACGAGCAGTACTTC. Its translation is CSAGLDEQYF.

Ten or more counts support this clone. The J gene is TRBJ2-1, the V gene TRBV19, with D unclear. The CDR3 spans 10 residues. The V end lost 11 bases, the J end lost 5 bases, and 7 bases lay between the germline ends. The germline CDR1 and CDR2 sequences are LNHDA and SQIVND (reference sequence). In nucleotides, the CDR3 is TGTGCCCGTATTAACAATGAGCAGTTCTTC. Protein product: CARINNEQFF.

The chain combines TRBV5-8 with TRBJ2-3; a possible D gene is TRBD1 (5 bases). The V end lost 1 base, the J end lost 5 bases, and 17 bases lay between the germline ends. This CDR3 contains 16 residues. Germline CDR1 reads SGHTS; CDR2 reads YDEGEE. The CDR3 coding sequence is TGTGCCAGCAGCTTGAACCTTATAGGGGTAGAAGATACGCAGTATTTT. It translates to CASSLNLIGVEDTQYF.

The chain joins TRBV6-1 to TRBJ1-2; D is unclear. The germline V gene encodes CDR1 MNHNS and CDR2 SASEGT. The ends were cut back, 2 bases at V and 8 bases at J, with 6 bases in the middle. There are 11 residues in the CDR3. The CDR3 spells CASSEHGGYTF. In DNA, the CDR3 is TGTGCCAGCAGTGAACACGGGGGCTACACCTTC.

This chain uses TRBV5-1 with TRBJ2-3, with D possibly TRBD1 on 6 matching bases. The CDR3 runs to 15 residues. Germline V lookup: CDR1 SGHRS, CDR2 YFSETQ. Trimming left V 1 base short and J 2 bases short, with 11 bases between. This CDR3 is CASSLKGGDTDTQYF. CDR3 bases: TGCGCCAGCAGCTTGAAAGGGGGAGACACAGATACGCAGTATTTT.

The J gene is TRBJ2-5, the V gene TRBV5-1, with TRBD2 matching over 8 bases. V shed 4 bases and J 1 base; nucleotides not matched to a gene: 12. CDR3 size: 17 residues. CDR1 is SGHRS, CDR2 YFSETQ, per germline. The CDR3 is CASSTNARGGFQETQYF. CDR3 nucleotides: TGCGCCAGCAGCACGAACGCCCGCGGGGGGTTCCAAGAGACCCAGTACTTC.

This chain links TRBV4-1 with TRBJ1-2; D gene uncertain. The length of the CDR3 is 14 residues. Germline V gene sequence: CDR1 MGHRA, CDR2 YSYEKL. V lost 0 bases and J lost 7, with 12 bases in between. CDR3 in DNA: TGCGCCAGCAGCCAAGATCAAAAGGGAGTTGGCTACACCTTC. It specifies CASSQDQKGVGYTF.

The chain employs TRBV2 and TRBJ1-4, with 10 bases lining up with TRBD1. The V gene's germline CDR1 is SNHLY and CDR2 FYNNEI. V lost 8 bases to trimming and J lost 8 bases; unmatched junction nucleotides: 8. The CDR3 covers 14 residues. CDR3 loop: CASARDRGREKLFF. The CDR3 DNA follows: TGTGCCAGCGCCCGGGACAGGGGTCGGGAAAAACTGTTTTTT.

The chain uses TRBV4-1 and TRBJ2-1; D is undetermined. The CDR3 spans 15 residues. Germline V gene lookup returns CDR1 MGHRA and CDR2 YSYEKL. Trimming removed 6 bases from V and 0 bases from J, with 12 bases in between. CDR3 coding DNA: TGCGCCAGCAGGCTAGAGGAGAGCTCCTACAATGAGCAGTTCTTC. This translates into CASRLEESSYNEQFF.

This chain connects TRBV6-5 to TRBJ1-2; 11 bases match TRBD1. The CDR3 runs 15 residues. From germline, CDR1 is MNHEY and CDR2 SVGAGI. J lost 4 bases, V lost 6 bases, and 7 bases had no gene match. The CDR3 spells CASRIPGQGGYGYTF. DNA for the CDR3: TGTGCCAGCAGGATACCGGGACAGGGGGGCTATGGCTACACCTTC.

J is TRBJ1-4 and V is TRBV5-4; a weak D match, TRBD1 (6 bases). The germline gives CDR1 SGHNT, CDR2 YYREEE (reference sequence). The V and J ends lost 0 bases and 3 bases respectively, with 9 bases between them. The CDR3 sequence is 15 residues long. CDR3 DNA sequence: TGTGCCAGCAGCTTGGGGGGGCAGGCTAATGAAAAACTGTTTTTT. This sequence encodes CASSLGGQANEKLFF.

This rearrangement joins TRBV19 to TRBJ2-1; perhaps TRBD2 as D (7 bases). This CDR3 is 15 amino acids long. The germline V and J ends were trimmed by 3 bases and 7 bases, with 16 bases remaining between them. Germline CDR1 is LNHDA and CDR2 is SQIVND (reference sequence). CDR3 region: CASSIVGGLSNEQFF. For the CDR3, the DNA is TGTGCCAGTAGTATCGTGGGGGGGCTTTCAAATGAGCAGTTCTTC. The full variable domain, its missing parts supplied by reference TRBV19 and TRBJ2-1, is DGGITQSPKYLFRKEGQNVTLSCEQNLNHDAMYWYRQDPGQGLRLIYYSQIVNDFQKGDIAEGYSVSREKKESFPLTVTSAQKNPTAFYLCASSIVGGLSNEQFFGPGTRLTVL.

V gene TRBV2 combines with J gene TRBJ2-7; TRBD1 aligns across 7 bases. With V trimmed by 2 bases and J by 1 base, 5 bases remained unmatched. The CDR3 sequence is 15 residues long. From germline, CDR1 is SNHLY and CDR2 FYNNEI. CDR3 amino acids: CASSEPRGTSYEQYF. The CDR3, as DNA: TGTGCCAGCAGTGAACCCAGGGGGACATCCTACGAGCAGTACTTC.